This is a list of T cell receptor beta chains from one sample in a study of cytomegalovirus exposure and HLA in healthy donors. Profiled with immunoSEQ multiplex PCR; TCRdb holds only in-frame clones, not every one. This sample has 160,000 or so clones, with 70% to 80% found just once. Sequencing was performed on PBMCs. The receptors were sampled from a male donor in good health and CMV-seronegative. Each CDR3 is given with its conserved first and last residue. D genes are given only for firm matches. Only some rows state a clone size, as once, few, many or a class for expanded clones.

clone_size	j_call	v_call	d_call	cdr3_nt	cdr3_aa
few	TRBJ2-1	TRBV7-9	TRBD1	TGTGCCAGCAGCTTATCGGGACAGGGAAGGAACAATGAGCAGTTCTTC	CASSLSGQGRNNEQFF
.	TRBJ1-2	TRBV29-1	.	TGCAGCGCGGTAGAAAACTATGGCTACACCTTC	CSAVENYGYTF
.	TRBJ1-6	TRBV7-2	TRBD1	TGTGCCAGCAGCCCGGGACAGGGCGTGTCCCTCCACTTT	CASSPGQGVSLHF
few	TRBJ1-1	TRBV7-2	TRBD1	TGTGCCAGCAGCCCGCGGGTTGACAGGGCTGAAGCTTTCTTT	CASSPRVDRAEAFF
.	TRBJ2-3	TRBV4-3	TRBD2	TGCGCCAGCAGCCCTACCGGGACTAGCCGCACAGATACGCAGTATTTT	CASSPTGTSRTDTQYF
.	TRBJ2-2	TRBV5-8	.	TGTGCCAGCAGCCCCGGGGGAACCGGGGAGCTGTTTTTT	CASSPGGTGELFF
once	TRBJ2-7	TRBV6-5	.	TGTGCCAGCAGTTACTCGGGGACAAGTCTTTCCGAGCAGTACTTC	CASSYSGTSLSEQYF
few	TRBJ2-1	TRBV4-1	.	TGCGCCAGCAGCCAAGAATTGGCGGAAGGCAATGAGCAGTTCTTC	CASSQELAEGNEQFF
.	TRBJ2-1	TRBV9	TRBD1	TGTGCCAGCAGCGCAGCATACAGGGGCAATGAGCAGTTCTTC	CASSAAYRGNEQFF
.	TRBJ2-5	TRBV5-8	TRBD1	TGTGCCAGCAGCGCCGGACAGGGGGCCAAAGAGACCCAGTACTTC	CASSAGQGAKETQYF
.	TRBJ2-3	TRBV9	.	TGTGCCAGCAGCGACAGGGGGGGGAGGGCTCGCACAGATACGCAGTATTTT	CASSDRGGRARTDTQYF
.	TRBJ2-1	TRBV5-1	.	TGCGCCAGCAGCTTGGAGGGAACTAGTAACAATGAGCAGTTCTTC	CASSLEGTSNNEQFF
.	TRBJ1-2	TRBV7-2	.	TGTGCCAGCAGCTTGGGAGAGGGCGGCTACACCTTC	CASSLGEGGYTF
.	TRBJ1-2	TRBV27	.	TGTGCCAGCGGAGGCCGTGGGGATGGCTACACCTTC	CASGGRGDGYTF
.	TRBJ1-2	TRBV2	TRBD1	TGTGCCAGCAGTGGACAGGGGGCGCGGGGCTACACCTTC	CASSGQGARGYTF
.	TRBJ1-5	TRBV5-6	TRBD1	TGTGCCAGCAGCCTGAACAGGGGTTTGAGCAATCAGCCCCAGCATTTT	CASSLNRGLSNQPQHF
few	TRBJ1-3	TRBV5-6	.	TGTGCCAGCAGCTTGGGGGGCTGGGCCTCTGGAAACACCATATATTTT	CASSLGGWASGNTIYF
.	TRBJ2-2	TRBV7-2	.	TGTGCCAGCAGCTTAGCAGGGGGCGGGGAGCTGTTTTTT	CASSLAGGGELFF
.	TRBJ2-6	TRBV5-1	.	TGCGCCAGCAGCTCGCAGGGGTCCGGGGCCAACGTCCTGACTTTC	CASSSQGSGANVLTF
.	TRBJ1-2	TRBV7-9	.	TGTGCCAGCAGCGCGGGACCTGGCTATGGCTACACCTTC	CASSAGPGYGYTF
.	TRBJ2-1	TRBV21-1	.	TGTGCCAGCAGCAAAGCGCAACTAGCGGGGGATAATGAGCAGTTCTTC	CASSKAQLAGDNEQFF
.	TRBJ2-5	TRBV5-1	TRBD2	TGCGCCAGCAGCTACGGGACTAGCGGAGCTCAAGAGACCCAGTACTTC	CASSYGTSGAQETQYF
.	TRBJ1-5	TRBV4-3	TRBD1	TGCGCCAGCAGCCAAGCAGGGGGCACTCAGCCCCAGCATTTT	CASSQAGGTQPQHF
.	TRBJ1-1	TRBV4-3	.	TGCGCCAGCAGTTTCGGACAAAACACTGAAGCTTTCTTT	CASSFGQNTEAFF
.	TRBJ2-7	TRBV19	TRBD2	TGTGCCAGTAGTCCTAGCGGGAAGACCTACGAGCAGTACTTC	CASSPSGKTYEQYF
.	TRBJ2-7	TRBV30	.	TGTGCCTGGAGTCCGGCCGGGGTACGGGGTAACGAGCAGTACTTC	CAWSPAGVRGNEQYF
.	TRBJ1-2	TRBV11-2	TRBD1	TGTGCCAGCAGCTTAGCTCTACGGGGACAGGGTAACTATGGCTACACCTTC	CASSLALRGQGNYGYTF
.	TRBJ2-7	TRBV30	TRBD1	TGTGCCTGGGCCACAGGGGCTAACTACGAGCAGTACTTC	CAWATGANYEQYF
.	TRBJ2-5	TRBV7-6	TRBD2	TGTGCCAGCAGCCGCGGACTAGCGGGTAAAGAGACCCAGTACTTC	CASSRGLAGKETQYF
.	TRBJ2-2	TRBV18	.	TGTGCCAGCTCTAGGGACACCCTGAACACCGGGGAGCTGTTTTTT	CASSRDTLNTGELFF
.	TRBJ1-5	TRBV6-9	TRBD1	TGTGCCAGCAGTAAAAACAACAGGGGTTTTTGGCCCCAGCATTTT	CASSKNNRGFWPQHF
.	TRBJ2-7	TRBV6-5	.	TGTGCCAGCAGTTACTGGGGGGGCCGGGAGTACTTC	CASSYWGGREYF
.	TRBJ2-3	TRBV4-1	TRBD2	TGCGCCAGCAGCCAATGGACTAGCGGGATGGGGGATACGCAGTATTTT	CASSQWTSGMGDTQYF
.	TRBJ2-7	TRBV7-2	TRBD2	TGTGCCAGCAGCTTACCGGGACTAGCTTACGAGCAGTACTTC	CASSLPGLAYEQYF
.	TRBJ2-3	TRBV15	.	TGTGCCACCAGCAGAGAGCAGCGAGATACGCAGTATTTT	CATSREQRDTQYF
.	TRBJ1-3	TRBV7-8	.	TGTGCCAGCAGCTTACTAGTGCTAGGGGGTTTCACTGGAAACACCATATATTTT	CASSLLVLGGFTGNTIYF
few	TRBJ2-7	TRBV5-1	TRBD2	TGCGCCAGCAGCTTGGTAGGGACTAGCTTCTACGAGCAGTACTTC	CASSLVGTSFYEQYF
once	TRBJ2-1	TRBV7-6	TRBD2	TGTGCCAGCAGCTCCCGACTAGCGGGCTTCAATGAGCAGTTCTTC	CASSSRLAGFNEQFF
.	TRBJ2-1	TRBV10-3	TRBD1	TGTGCCATCAGTGAGTCCAGGGGGCCCTACAATGAGCAGTTCTTC	CAISESRGPYNEQFF
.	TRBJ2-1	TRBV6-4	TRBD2	TGTGCCAGCAGTGTGGAGCGGGGAGGGAACAATGAGCAGTTCTTC	CASSVERGGNNEQFF
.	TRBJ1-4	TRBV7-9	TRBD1	TGTGCCAGCAGCTCATGGAGAGCCGGGACAGGGGGCGAAAAACTGTTTTTT	CASSSWRAGTGGEKLFF
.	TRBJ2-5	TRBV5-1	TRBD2	TGCGCCAGCAGCTTCGGGGGGTCCCAAGAGACCCAGTACTTC	CASSFGGSQETQYF
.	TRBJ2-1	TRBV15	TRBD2	TGTGCCACCAGCAGTATTCGGGAGGGCCCTGACAATGAGCAGTTCTTC	CATSSIREGPDNEQFF
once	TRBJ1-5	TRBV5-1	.	TGCGCCAGCAGCTTGGCAGGGGTTAGCAATCAGCCCCAGCATTTT	CASSLAGVSNQPQHF
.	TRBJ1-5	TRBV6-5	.	TGTGCCAGCAGTCGGGACAATAGCAATCAGCCCCAGCATTTT	CASSRDNSNQPQHF
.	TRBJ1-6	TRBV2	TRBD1	TGTGCCAGCAGTGGGGGACAGGGAGGAATTTCACCCCTCCACTTT	CASSGGQGGISPLHF
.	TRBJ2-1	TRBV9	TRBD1	TGTGCCAGCAGCGTCTCTGGGACAGGGATCAATGAGCAGTTCTTC	CASSVSGTGINEQFF
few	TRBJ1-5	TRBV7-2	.	TGTGCCAGCACTATACAGGGTCAGCCCCAGCATTTT	CASTIQGQPQHF
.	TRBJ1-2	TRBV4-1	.	TGCGCCAGCAGCCAAGTTGGCCTAGGTGGCTACACCTTC	CASSQVGLGGYTF
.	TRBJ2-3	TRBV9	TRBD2	TGTGCCAGCAGCGCCTGGGGAGGGACAGATACGCAGTATTTT	CASSAWGGTDTQYF
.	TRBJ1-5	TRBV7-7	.	TGTGCTAGCAGCCTCCGGGAAGGCCAGCCCCAGCATTTT	CASSLREGQPQHF
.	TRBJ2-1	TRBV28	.	TGTGCCAGCAGTTTCCCCGGGCTAGCGATCCCCAATGAGCAGTTCTTC	CASSFPGLAIPNEQFF
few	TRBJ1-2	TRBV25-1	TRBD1	TGTGCCAGCAGTTCCAGGGGGTTGGATGGCTACACCTTC	CASSSRGLDGYTF
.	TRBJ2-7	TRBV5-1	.	TGCGCCAGCAGCCTGGGCGCCTACGAGCAGTACTTC	CASSLGAYEQYF
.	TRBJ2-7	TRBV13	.	TGTGCCAGCAGCTTAGCGGTCAATAGCTACGAGCAGTACTTC	CASSLAVNSYEQYF